This TCR beta chain was sequenced during a study of blood T cell repertoires in COVID-19. Study-wide context: The analysed material was cDNA or gDNA that came from T cells, B-cell-depleted T cells, or PBMCs.

The CDR3 runs 13 residues. Looked up from germline, CDR1 is PRHDT and CDR2 is FYEKMQ (reference sequence). Trimming stripped 0 bases from V and 1 base from J, with 2 bases between. This clone was recorded once. In the study's own analysis: Amplified reference gene primers provided the basis for estimating nucleated cell counts. Sequencing used immunoSEQ multiplex PCR; TCRdb keeps in-frame clones, though not all of them. V, J and clone size are those of that table, while D and trimming were read from the DNA. The sample lists about 180,000 clones; 70% to 90% were seen once. The sequence was obtained from a man aged 45-60 years with active or convalescent COVID-19. Specimen: peripheral blood. The chain is built from TRBV13 and TRBJ2-3; D unclear. In nucleotides, the CDR3 is TGTGCCAGCAGCTTAGGCGGCACAGATACGCAGTATTTT. Amino acids: CASSLGGTDTQYF.